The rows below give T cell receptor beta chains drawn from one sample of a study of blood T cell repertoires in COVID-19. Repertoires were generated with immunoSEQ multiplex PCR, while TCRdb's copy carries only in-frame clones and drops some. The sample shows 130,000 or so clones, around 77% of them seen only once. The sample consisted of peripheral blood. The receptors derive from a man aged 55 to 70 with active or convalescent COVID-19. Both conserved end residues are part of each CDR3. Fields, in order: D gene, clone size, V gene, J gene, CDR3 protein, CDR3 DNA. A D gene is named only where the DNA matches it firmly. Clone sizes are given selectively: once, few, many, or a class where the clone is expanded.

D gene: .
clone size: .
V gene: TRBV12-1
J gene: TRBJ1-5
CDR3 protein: CASSRNRGGAPRPQHF
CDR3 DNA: TGTGCCAGCAGCCGAAACAGAGGCGGGGCCCCTAGGCCCCAGCATTTT

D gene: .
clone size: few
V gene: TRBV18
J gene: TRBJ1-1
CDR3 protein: CASSHRARGPAEAFF
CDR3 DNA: TGTGCCAGCTCACACAGGGCCCGGGGTCCCGCTGAAGCTTTCTTT

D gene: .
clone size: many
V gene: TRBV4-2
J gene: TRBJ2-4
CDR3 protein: CASSQGREEGYIQYF
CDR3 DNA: TGTGCCAGCAGCCAAGGGAGGGAGGAGGGTTACATTCAGTACTTC

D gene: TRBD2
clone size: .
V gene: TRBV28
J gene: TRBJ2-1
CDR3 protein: CAIRAGGAYNEQFF
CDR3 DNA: TGTGCCATCCGAGCGGGAGGGGCTTACAATGAGCAGTTCTTC

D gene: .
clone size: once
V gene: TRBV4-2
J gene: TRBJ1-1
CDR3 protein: CASSRAGELMNTEAFF
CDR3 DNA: TGTGCCAGCAGCCGGGCCGGGGAGCTTATGAACACTGAAGCTTTCTTT

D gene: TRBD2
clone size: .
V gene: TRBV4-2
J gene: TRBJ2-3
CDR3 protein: CASSPTSGRGRDTQYF
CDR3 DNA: TGTGCCAGCAGCCCGACTAGCGGGAGGGGAAGGGATACGCAGTATTTT

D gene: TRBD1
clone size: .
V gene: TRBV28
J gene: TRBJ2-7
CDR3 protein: CASSLGQGPYEQYF
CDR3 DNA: TGTGCCAGCAGTTTGGGACAGGGGCCCTACGAGCAGTACTTC

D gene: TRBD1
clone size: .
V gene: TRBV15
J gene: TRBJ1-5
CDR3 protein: CATSRGARGLPFEYSNQPQHF
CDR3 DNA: TGTGCCACCAGCAGAGGAGCCAGGGGGCTACCCTTTGAGTATAGCAATCAGCCCCAGCATTTT

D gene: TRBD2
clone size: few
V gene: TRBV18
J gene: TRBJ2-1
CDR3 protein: CASSPSGLAGENEQFF
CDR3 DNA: TGTGCCAGCTCACCAAGTGGACTAGCAGGAGAGAATGAGCAGTTCTTC

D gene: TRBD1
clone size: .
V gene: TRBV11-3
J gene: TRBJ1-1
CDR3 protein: CASSGSRGSEAFF
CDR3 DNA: TGTGCCAGCAGCGGTTCCAGGGGGTCTGAAGCTTTCTTT

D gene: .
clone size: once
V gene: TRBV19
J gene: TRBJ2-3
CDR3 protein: CASKGLGWTDTQYF
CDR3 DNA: TGTGCCAGTAAGGGGCTAGGGTGGACAGATACGCAGTATTTT

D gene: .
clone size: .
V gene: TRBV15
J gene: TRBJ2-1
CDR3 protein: CATSRALPASNEQFF
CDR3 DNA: TGTGCCACCAGCAGAGCTCTCCCAGCTAGCAATGAGCAGTTCTTC

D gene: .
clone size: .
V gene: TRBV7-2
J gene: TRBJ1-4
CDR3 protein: CASSLGGQPATNEKLFF
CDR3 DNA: TGTGCCAGCAGCTTAGGGGGGCAGCCCGCAACTAATGAAAAACTGTTTTTT

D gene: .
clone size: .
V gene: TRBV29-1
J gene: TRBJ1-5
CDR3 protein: CSVTEVNSNQPQHF
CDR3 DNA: TGCAGCGTTACCGAGGTAAATAGCAATCAGCCCCAGCATTTT

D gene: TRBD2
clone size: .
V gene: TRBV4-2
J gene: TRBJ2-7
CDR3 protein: CASSQTQVRESFYEQYF
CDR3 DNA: TGTGCCAGCAGCCAAACCCAGGTGCGGGAGTCTTTCTACGAGCAGTACTTC

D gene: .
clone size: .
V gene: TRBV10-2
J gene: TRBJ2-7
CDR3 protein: CASSGGKGGEQYF
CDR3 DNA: TGCGCCAGCAGTGGCGGGAAAGGAGGCGAGCAGTACTTC

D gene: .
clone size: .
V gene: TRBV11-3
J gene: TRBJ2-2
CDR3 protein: CASSFTGIKDTGELFF
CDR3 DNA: TGTGCCAGCAGCTTCACAGGGATAAAGGACACCGGGGAGCTGTTTTTT

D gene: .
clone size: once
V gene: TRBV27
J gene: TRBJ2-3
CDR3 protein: CASTLTRQDTQYF
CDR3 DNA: TGTGCCAGCACCCTGACCCGACAGGATACGCAGTATTTT

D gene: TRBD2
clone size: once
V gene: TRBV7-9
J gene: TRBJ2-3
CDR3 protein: CASSLLGLAGGHSPDTQYF
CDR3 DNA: TGTGCCAGCAGCTTATTGGGACTAGCGGGAGGGCATTCCCCAGATACGCAGTATTTT

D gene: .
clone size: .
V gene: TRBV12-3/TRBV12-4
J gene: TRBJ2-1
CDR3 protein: CASSPPKSGQFF
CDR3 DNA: TGTGCCAGCAGCCCTCCAAAATCAGGGCAGTTCTTC

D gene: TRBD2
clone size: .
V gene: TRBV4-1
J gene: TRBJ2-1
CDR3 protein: CASSQDGEGPYNEQFF
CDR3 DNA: TGCGCCAGCAGCCAAGATGGGGAGGGCCCCTACAATGAGCAGTTCTTC

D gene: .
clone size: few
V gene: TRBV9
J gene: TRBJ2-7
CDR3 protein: CASSGDTYGYEQYF
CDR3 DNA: TGTGCCAGCAGCGGTGACACCTACGGCTACGAGCAGTACTTC

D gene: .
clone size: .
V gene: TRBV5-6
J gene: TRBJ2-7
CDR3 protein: CASSHRLDFTGNEQYF
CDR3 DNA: TGTGCCAGCAGCCACCGATTGGATTTTACAGGGAACGAGCAGTACTTC

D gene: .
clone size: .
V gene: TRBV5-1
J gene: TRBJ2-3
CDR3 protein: CASSLGAGILTDTQYF
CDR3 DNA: TGCGCCAGCAGCTTGGGGGCAGGGATTCTCACAGATACGCAGTATTTT

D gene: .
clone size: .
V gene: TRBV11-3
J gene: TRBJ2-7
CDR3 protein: CASSRDFGYASEQYF
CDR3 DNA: TGTGCCAGCAGCCGGGACTTCGGTTACGCCAGCGAGCAGTACTTC

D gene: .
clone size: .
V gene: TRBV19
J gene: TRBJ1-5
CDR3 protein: CASSWQGMGNQPQHF
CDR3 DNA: TGTGCCAGTAGTTGGCAGGGGATGGGCAATCAGCCCCAGCATTTT

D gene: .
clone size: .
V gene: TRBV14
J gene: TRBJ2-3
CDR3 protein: CASSQENRESTDTQYF
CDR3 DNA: TGTGCCAGCAGCCAAGAAAACAGGGAGAGCACAGATACGCAGTATTTT

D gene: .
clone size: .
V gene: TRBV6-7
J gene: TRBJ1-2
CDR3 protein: CASSYRGGEGYTF
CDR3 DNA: TGTGCCAGCAGTTACCGTGGGGGGGAAGGCTACACCTTC

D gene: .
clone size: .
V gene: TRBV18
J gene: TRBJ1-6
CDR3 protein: CASSPFTGTENSPLHF
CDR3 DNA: TGTGCCAGCTCACCTTTTACAGGGACGGAAAATTCACCCCTCCACTTT

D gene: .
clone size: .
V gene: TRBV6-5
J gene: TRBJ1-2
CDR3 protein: CASQRGASGSDGYTF
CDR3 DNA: TGTGCCAGCCAGCGGGGGGCGTCAGGTTCTGATGGCTACACCTTC

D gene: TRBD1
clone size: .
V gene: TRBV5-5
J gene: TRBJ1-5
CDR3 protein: CASSSQGDQPQHF
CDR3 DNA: TGTGCCAGCAGCTCTCAGGGGGACCAGCCCCAGCATTTT

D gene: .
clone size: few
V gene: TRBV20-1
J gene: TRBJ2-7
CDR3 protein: CSAPGMYEQYF
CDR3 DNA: TGCAGTGCTCCGGGTATGTACGAGCAGTACTTC

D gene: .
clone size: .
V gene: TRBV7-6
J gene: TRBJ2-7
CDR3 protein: CASSTGHSYEQYF
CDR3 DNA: TGTGCCAGCAGCACGGGACACTCCTACGAGCAGTACTTC

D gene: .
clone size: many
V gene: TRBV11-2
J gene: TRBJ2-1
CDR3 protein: CASSSPGYSEQFF
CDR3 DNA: TGTGCCAGCAGCTCCCCAGGGTACAGTGAGCAGTTCTTC

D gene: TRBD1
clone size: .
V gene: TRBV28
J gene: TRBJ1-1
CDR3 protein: CASRDPGQSEAFF
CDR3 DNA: TGTGCCAGCAGGGATCCGGGACAGTCTGAAGCTTTCTTT

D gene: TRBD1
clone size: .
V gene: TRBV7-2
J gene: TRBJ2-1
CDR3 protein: CASSFFGTGSYNEQFF
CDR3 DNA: TGTGCCAGCAGCTTCTTCGGGACAGGGTCCTACAATGAGCAGTTCTTC

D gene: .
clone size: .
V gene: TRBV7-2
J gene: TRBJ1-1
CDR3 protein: CASSLSVRRTEAFF
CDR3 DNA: TGTGCCAGCAGCTTATCCGTCCGGAGAACTGAAGCTTTCTTT

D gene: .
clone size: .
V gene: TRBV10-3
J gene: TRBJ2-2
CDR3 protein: CAIRGESGELFF
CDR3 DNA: TGTGCCATCAGAGGAGAGTCCGGGGAGCTGTTTTTT

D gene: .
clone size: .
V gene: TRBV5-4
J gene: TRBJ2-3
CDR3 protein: CASSLGANTDTQYF
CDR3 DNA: TGTGCCAGCAGCTTGGGGGCCAACACAGATACGCAGTATTTT

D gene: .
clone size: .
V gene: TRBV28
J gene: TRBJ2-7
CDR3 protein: CASRETTVLSYEQYF
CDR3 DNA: TGTGCCAGCAGGGAGACTACTGTACTCTCCTACGAGCAGTACTTC

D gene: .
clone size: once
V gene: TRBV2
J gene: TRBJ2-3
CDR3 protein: CASSAVSTLRTDTQYF
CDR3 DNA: TGTGCCAGCAGTGCAGTTAGCACTCTTCGCACAGATACGCAGTATTTT

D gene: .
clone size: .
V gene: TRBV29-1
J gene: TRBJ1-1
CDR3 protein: CSVPTRGGMNTEAFF
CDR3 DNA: TGCAGCGTTCCTACCCGGGGTGGAATGAACACTGAAGCTTTCTTT

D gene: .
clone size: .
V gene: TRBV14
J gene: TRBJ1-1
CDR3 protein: CASSQGQVRITEAFF
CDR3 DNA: TGTGCCAGCAGCCAAGGACAGGTGAGGATCACTGAAGCTTTCTTT

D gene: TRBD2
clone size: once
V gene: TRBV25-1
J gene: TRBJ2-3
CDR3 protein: CASSDPGVPGGLANTQYF
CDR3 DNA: TGTGCCAGCTCCGATCCCGGGGTTCCGGGAGGCTTGGCAAATACGCAGTATTTT

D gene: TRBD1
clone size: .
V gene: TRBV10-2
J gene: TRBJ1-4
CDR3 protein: CASSGGQDPEKLFF
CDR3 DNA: TGCGCCAGCAGTGGGGGACAGGACCCTGAAAAACTGTTTTTT

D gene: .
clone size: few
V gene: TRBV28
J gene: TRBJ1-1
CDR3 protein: CASSLPIGTSQTEAFF
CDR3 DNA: TGTGCCAGCAGTTTACCTATCGGGACATCTCAAACTGAAGCTTTCTTT

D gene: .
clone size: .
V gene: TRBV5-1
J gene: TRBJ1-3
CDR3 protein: CASKHSRVSGNTIYF
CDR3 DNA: TGCGCCAGCAAACATTCCAGGGTCTCTGGAAACACCATATATTTT

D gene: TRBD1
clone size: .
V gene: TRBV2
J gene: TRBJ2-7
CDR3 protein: CASSGDRGSTGEQYF
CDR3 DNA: TGTGCCAGCAGTGGGGACAGGGGGTCAACAGGCGAGCAGTACTTC

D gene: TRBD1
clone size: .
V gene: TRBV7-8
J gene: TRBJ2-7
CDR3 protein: CASSLGYQGVPYEQYF
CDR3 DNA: TGTGCCAGCAGCTTAGGATACCAGGGGGTCCCCTACGAGCAGTACTTC

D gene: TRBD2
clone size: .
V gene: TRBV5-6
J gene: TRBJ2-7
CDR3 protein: CASSLFRLAGATEQYF
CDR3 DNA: TGTGCCAGCAGCTTGTTCCGACTAGCGGGAGCAACCGAGCAGTACTTC

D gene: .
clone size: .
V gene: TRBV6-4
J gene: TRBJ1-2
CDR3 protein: CASSDSGSGYGYTF
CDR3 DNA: TGTGCCAGCAGTGACTCCGGGTCGGGCTATGGCTACACCTTC

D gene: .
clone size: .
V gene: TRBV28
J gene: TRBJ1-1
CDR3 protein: CASSLNYMNTEAFF
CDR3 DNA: TGTGCCAGCAGTTTGAACTATATGAACACTGAAGCTTTCTTT

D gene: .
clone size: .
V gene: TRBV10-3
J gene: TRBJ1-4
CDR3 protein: CAISDRTAVGEKLFF
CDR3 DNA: TGTGCCATCAGTGACAGGACAGCGGTAGGGGAAAAACTGTTTTTT

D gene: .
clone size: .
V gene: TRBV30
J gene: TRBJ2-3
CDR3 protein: CAWSVTGDTQYF
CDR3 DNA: TGTGCCTGGAGTGTAACGGGAGATACGCAGTATTTT

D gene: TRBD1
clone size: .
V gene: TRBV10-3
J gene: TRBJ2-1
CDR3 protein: CAISDWTGRNEQFF
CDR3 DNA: TGTGCCATCAGTGATTGGACAGGGAGGAATGAGCAGTTCTTC